This is a list of T cell receptor beta chains from one sample in a study of control samples from healthy donors and cancer patients. Clones were sequenced by immunoSEQ multiplex PCR, and TCRdb holds only the in-frame ones, with some missing. The sample carries about 85,000 clones, 85% to 90% recorded once. Sequencing used blood. The receptors originated from a man over 45 in good health. Each CDR3 is given with its conserved first and last residue. Fields, in order: V gene, J gene, D gene, CDR3 protein. The D gene is left open where the match is weak.

>TRBV7-9|TRBJ1-2|-
CASSLAITDYGYTF
>TRBV2|TRBJ2-7|-
CASGGADYEQYF
>TRBV6-5|TRBJ2-2|-
CASSPGLPNTGELFF
>TRBV30|TRBJ1-1|-
CAWSPPPVGNTEAFF
>TRBV5-1|TRBJ2-5|-
CASSLGGGRETQYF
>TRBV7-6|TRBJ2-7|-
CASSLTWGRVNEQYF
>TRBV5-1|TRBJ1-1|-
CASSLGGGGRTEAFF
>TRBV5-6|TRBJ2-1|-
CASSFGVSSYNEQFF
>TRBV29-1|TRBJ2-5|-
CSVGRGDQETQYF
>TRBV27|TRBJ2-7|-
CASSRLGQRSYEQYF
>TRBV4-1|TRBJ2-1|-
CASSLAMGYNEQFF
>TRBV6-1|TRBJ2-1|-
CASSESPGRAQFF
>TRBV29-1|TRBJ2-1|-
CSGRGGDEQFF
>TRBV6-7|TRBJ2-1|TRBD1
CASIIGTGRTAEQFF
>TRBV30|TRBJ1-2|-
CAWSPQSYGYTF
>TRBV11-3|TRBJ1-3|-
CASSLSSGNTIYF
>TRBV9|TRBJ1-1|-
CASSGEGYGGPSNTEAFF
>TRBV6-5|TRBJ1-1|-
CASNPGRKGTEAFF
>TRBV5-6|TRBJ2-7|-
CASSGHGNEQYF
>TRBV4-1|TRBJ1-5|-
CASSLDGTANQPQHF
>TRBV5-1|TRBJ2-3|TRBD2
CASSALAGLDTQYF
>TRBV20-1|TRBJ2-7|TRBD2
CSASRLAGGLSYEQYF
>TRBV9|TRBJ1-1|TRBD1
CASSVVQGQGTEAFF
>TRBV27|TRBJ1-2|TRBD1
CASSPRQGVLGGYTF
>TRBV6-6|TRBJ2-2|-
CASSTQSWSNTGELFF
>TRBV4-1|TRBJ2-7|TRBD1
CASSQSDRGGEQYF
>TRBV27|TRBJ1-1|-
CASSFGGRVNTEAFF
>TRBV5-1|TRBJ2-5|TRBD2
CASSFSGGVETQYF
>TRBV5-4|TRBJ2-1|-
CASSFFKGSWDEQFF
>TRBV6-5|TRBJ2-7|-
CASNLDRSSYEQYF
>TRBV9|TRBJ2-1|-
CASRSEGPWNEQFF
>TRBV27|TRBJ1-1|-
CASSFRSLGGSEAFF
>TRBV18|TRBJ2-1|TRBD1
CASSLGQGIGNEQFF
>TRBV6-6|TRBJ2-7|-
CASSKQAGEQYF
>TRBV5-1|TRBJ2-7|-
CASSLKGPPNPYEQYF
>TRBV11-2|TRBJ2-7|-
CASSFPRTYEQYF
>TRBV27|TRBJ1-2|TRBD1
CASSFGQGKANYGYTF
>TRBV11-3|TRBJ1-2|-
CASSPGPTAGIGYTF
>TRBV27|TRBJ2-1|TRBD2
CASSFTRRTSGGGNEQFF
>TRBV5-5|TRBJ2-3|TRBD2
CASSPVAGTSTDTQYF
>TRBV24-1|TRBJ2-1|-
CATNDSNEQFF
>TRBV18|TRBJ1-1|-
CASSPEKVSTEAFF
>TRBV2|TRBJ2-1|TRBD2
CASSDDTTSVSHNEQFF
>TRBV18|TRBJ1-6|-
CASSPYENSPLHF
>TRBV9|TRBJ2-3|TRBD2
CASSVASGTSTDTQYF
>TRBV7-2|TRBJ1-2|TRBD1
CASRRQGVNYGYTF
>TRBV9|TRBJ2-3|-
CASSPPEGSTDTQYF
>TRBV2|TRBJ2-5|TRBD1
CASSSQGATMETQYF
>TRBV15|TRBJ1-5|-
CATSRGNSNQPQHF